Sequencing of this T cell receptor (beta chain) was carried out in a study of regulatory T cells in long-lasting Graves disease. Regarding time point: newly diagnosed GD, antithyroid drugs for less than 3 months. After RNA was extracted from PBMCs, the TCR library was made from it. There are 16 residues in the CDR3. Germline V gene data show CDR1 as LNHNV and CDR2 as YYDKDF (reference sequence). V lost 1 base to trimming and J lost 0 bases, with 10 bases between them. Building of the TCR beta libraries involved iRepertoire HTBI primers and Arm-PCR of CDR3 regions. TCRdb recomputed calls from the multiplex PCR reads with MiXCR, one row per CDR3 protein. The sample shows about 220,000 distinct CDR3 sequences, about 19% of them seen only once. At least ten counts were recorded for this clonotype. These data are also associated with another study on T cells in Graves' hyperthyroidism and ophthalmopathy.

Here the sequenced sample was peripheral blood mononuclear cells (PBMCs), taken at new diagnosis, from a patient treated with antithyroid drugs. The chain joins TRBV15 to TRBJ2-1; TRBD1 is a possible D gene (6 bases). This TCR was recovered from a woman aged 30 to 39 with Graves disease. CDR3 sequence (DNA): TGTGCCACCAGCAGAGTTAGGACAGACTCCTACAATGAGCAGTTCTTC. It yields the protein CATSRVRTDSYNEQFF. The whole variable domain, remainder taken from reference TRBV15 and TRBJ2-1, is DAMVIQNPRYQVTQFGKPVTLSCSQTLNHNVMYWYQQKSSQAPKLLFHYYDKDFNNEADTPDNFQSRRPNTSFCFLDIRSPGLGDTAMYLCATSRVRTDSYNEQFFGPGTRLTVL.